The 26 T cell receptor beta chains below come from one sample, sequenced in a study of T cell repertoires in cytomegalovirus infection. TCRdb fed the reads into MiXCR, producing one record per CDR3 protein. The table shows about 310,000 distinct CDR3 sequences, with 15% to 20% occurring only once. The sequenced sample was PBMCs. Every receptor here comes from a human donor in good health (CMV status not recorded). Some clones in this sample may be carry-over from other donors' samples.

V usage is TRBV7-6 and J usage is TRBJ2-1; 12 bases map to TRBD2. CDR1 is SGHVS and CDR2 is FNYEAQ in the germline V gene. After removal of 3 bases from V and 2 bases from J, the junction contained 8 bases not matched to a gene. The CDR3 consists of 18 residues. The CDR3 is CASSFGGLAGGPYNEQFF. In DNA, the CDR3 is TGTGCCAGCAGCTTTGGGGGGCTAGCGGGGGGGCCCTACAATGAGCAGTTCTTC.

CDR3 sequence (DNA): TGTGCCAGCAGTTTACATGGAACAACTAATGAAAAACTGTTTTTT. Protein product: CASSLHGTTNEKLFF. The V gene is TRBV12-3 or TRBV12-4, the J gene TRBJ1-4, with D hard to call. The CDR3 spans 15 residues. Trimming stripped 2 bases from V and 0 bases from J, with 7 bases between.

In this sample, this clonotype turned up many times. This chain links TRBV7-2 with TRBJ1-1, with D unresolved. The CDR3 extends over 14 amino acids. Trimming pared 3 bases from V and 6 bases from J, leaving 14 bases between. Germline V lookup: CDR1 SGHTA, CDR2 FQGNSA. Here the CDR3 reads CASSFDRQSAEAFF. In nucleotides, the CDR3 is TGTGCCAGCAGCTTTGATCGCCAGAGCGCTGAAGCTTTCTTT.

This clonotype was counted many times. This chain joins TRBV2 and TRBJ1-5; 8 bases align to TRBD1. Looked up from germline, CDR1 is SNHLY and CDR2 is FYNNEI. The CDR3 covers 13 residues. With 8 bases clipped from V and 3 bases from J, the junction kept 3 bases outside the gene matches. Here the CDR3 DNA reads TGTGCCAGCCAGACAGGGGACAATCAGCCCCAGCATTTT. This sequence encodes CASQTGDNQPQHF.

This clonotype was counted ten times or more. The DNA for the CDR3 is TGTGCCAGCAGCTTAAACTCCCCGACAGGGGGGGAAGAGACCCAGTACTTC. It encodes CASSLNSPTGGEETQYF. The J gene is TRBJ2-5, the V gene TRBV7-2; 9 nucleotides line up with TRBD1. Unmatched junction bases numbered 10, after V lost 2 bases and J lost 3 bases. The length of the CDR3 is 17 residues. The germline CDR1 and CDR2 sequences are SGHTA and FQGNSA.

This clonotype was detected many times. The chain recombines TRBV11-2 with TRBJ1-5; weak D call: TRBD1 (5 bases). CDR1 is SGHAT, CDR2 FQNNGV, per germline. V was clipped by 1 base and J by 3 bases, with 13 bases between them. The CDR3 length is 16 residues. The DNA for the CDR3 is TGTGCCAGCAGCTTAGTAGGAGGGGTACACAATCAGCCCCAGCATTTT. It codes for CASSLVGGVHNQPQHF.

This clonotype was observed at least ten times. This sequence joins TRBV7-8 and TRBJ2-7; D is unclear. There are 16 residues in the CDR3. Per the germline V gene, CDR1 is SGHVS and CDR2 is FQNEAQ. V dropped 0 bases and J dropped 3 bases, with 15 bases sitting between them. The CDR3 DNA sequence: TGTGCCAGCAGCTTAGCGCAGGAAAGTCTGGTCTACGAGCAGTACTTC. Translated: CASSLAQESLVYEQYF.

This clonotype was seen at least ten times. This rearrangement joins TRBV7-8 to TRBJ1-5, with D possibly matching TRBD1 (5 bases). This CDR3 region has 17 residues. V lost 5 bases and J 2 bases, leaving 19 bases between the germline ends. Germline loops: CDR1 SGHVS, CDR2 FQNEAQ. The CDR3 loop reads CASSPFNGAVGNQPQHF. The CDR3 coding sequence is TGTGCCAGCAGCCCCTTTAACGGGGCTGTCGGCAATCAGCCCCAGCATTTT.

The J gene is TRBJ2-7, the V gene TRBV10-3; no reliable D call. Germline V gene lookup returns CDR1 ENHRY and CDR2 SYGVKD. The CDR3 has 13 residues. V dropped 7 bases and J dropped 3 bases, with 13 bases sitting between them. As DNA, the CDR3 is TGTGCCATCACCACTGACACGATCTACGAGCAGTACTTC. It specifies CAITTDTIYEQYF.

In its sample, this clonotype was seen many times. CDR3: CASSQASVPGQQETQYF. In DNA form, the CDR3 reads TGCGCCAGCAGCCAAGCGTCTGTACCGGGACAGCAAGAGACCCAGTACTTC. This sequence joins TRBV4-1 and TRBJ2-5; 7 bases align to TRBD1. Germline CDR1 MGHRA, CDR2 YSYEKL. V gave up 1 base and J gave up 2 bases; unmatched junction bases: 10. The CDR3 has 17 amino acids.

The genes are TRBV12-3 or TRBV12-4 and TRBJ1-2; 8 nucleotides line up with TRBD1. V trimming: 5 bases; J trimming: 8 bases; junction bases outside the gene matches: 4. The CDR3 consists of 12 residues. CDR3 bases: TGTGCCAGCAGTCAGGGGGCTTGGGGCTACACCTTC. Protein sequence: CASSQGAWGYTF.

This clonotype has at least ten counts. This rearrangement joins TRBV12-3 or TRBV12-4 to TRBJ1-6, with D perhaps matching TRBD1 (6 bases). Trimming shortened V by 3 bases and J by 7 bases, and 13 bases separated the two germline ends. The CDR3 runs to 15 residues. DNA of the CDR3: TGTGCCAGCAGTTTGTTCAGGGGAGGCAATTCACCCCTCCACTTT. Its protein is CASSLFRGGNSPLHF.

This clonotype was seen many times. The CDR3 here is CASSWGGTGVKQYF. CDR3 coding DNA: TGTGCCAGCAGCTGGGGTGGGACCGGAGTCAAGCAGTACTTC. The chain joins TRBV11-1 to TRBJ2-7, with D possibly being TRBD1 or TRBD2 (5 bases each). Germline CDR1 SGHAT, CDR2 FQDESV (reference sequence). This CDR3 is 14 amino acids long. V shed 4 bases and J shed 8 bases, with 18 bases lying between them.

This clonotype was recorded many times. V and J are TRBV5-1 and TRBJ2-6; D uncertain. V was clipped by 3 bases and J by 0 bases, with 13 bases between them. Germline assignment: CDR1 SGHRS and CDR2 YFSETQ. There are 17 residues in the CDR3. The chain's CDR3 is CASSSAPLYSGANVLTF. As DNA, the CDR3 is TGCGCCAGCAGCTCCGCCCCACTCTACTCTGGGGCCAACGTCCTGACTTTC.

This clonotype was seen many times. This rearrangement joins TRBV7-2 to TRBJ1-4; D is perhaps TRBD1 (5 bases). The germline V gene has CDR1 SGHTA and CDR2 FQGNSA. The CDR3 loop spans 15 amino acids. With 1 base removed from V and 3 bases from J, the gap between germline ends came to 9 bases. The CDR3 spells CASSLGRGANEKLFF. The DNA for the CDR3 is TGTGCCAGCAGCTTAGGGCGGGGGGCTAATGAAAAACTGTTTTTT.

This clonotype was detected ten times or more. The chain links TRBV6-1 to TRBJ2-3; tentative D call: TRBD1 (6 bases). The CDR3 runs to 15 residues. Germline values: CDR1 MNHNS, CDR2 SASEGT. V lost 8 bases, J lost 6 bases, and 21 bases lay in between. The CDR3 here is CASPPLSGATDTQYF. In DNA, the CDR3 is TGTGCCAGCCCCCCCCTCTCAGGGGCAACGGATACGCAGTATTTT.

The table lists this clonotype with a few counts. This sequence joins TRBV20-1 and TRBJ2-1; 12 nucleotides align to TRBD1. Trimming took 3 bases from V and 7 from J; bases not matched to a gene: 7. The CDR3 covers 15 residues. Germline assignment: CDR1 DFQATT and CDR2 SNEGSKA (reference sequence). CDR3 amino acids: CSARMGTGGMNEQFF. The CDR3, as DNA: TGCAGTGCTAGGATGGGGACAGGGGGCATGAATGAGCAGTTCTTC.

This clonotype has only one observation. An end of the junction differs from the germline gene, which may be a read error. The rearrangement links TRBV6-6 to TRBJ1-6; 11 nucleotides line up with TRBD1. The CDR3 runs 14 residues. Germline V gives CDR1 MNHNY, CDR2 SVGAGI (reference sequence). As DNA, the CDR3 is TGTGCCAGCGAGGACAGGGGGCTTAATTCACCCCTCTACTTT. It encodes CASEDRGLNSPLYF.

The V call is TRBV9, the J call TRBJ2-7; 8 positions agree with TRBD1. This CDR3 has 14 residues. The germline V gene has CDR1 SGDLS and CDR2 YYNGEE. Trimming cost V 4 bases and J 4 bases; bases outside gene matches: 7. CDR3 residues: CASSSGQAKYEQYF. Here the CDR3 DNA reads TGTGCCAGCAGCTCGGGACAGGCGAAATACGAGCAGTACTTC. The full variable domain, its missing parts supplied by reference TRBV9 and TRBJ2-7, is DSGVTQTPKHLITATGQRVTLRCSPRSGDLSVYWYQQSLDQGLQFLIQYYNGEERAKGNILERFSAQQFPDLHSELNLSSLELGDSALYFCASSSGQAKYEQYFGPGTRLTVT.

The gene calls are TRBV2 and TRBJ1-2; D is unclear. This CDR3 spans 15 amino acids. The germline gives CDR1 SNHLY, CDR2 FYNNEI. V dropped 5 bases and J dropped 3 bases, with 16 bases sitting between them. The CDR3 region has the DNA TGTGCCAGCAGTCAACCCGTTCTTGAGGACTATGGCTACACCTTC. It translates to CASSQPVLEDYGYTF.

This chain uses TRBV20-1 with TRBJ1-6; D gene uncertain. Trimming removed 0 bases from V and 7 bases from J, with 4 bases in between. The CDR3 has 12 amino acids. The V gene's germline CDR1 is DFQATT and CDR2 SNEGSKA (reference sequence). The CDR3 loop is CSARDRNSPLHF. The CDR3 region has the DNA TGCAGTGCTAGAGATCGCAATTCACCCCTCCACTTT.

A note on this clonotype: The junction shows a germline mismatch at one end, possibly a read error. The rearrangement joins TRBV2 to TRBJ1-1, with a tentative D call TRBD1 (5 bases). CDR1 and CDR2 (germline): SNHLY, FYNNEI. The CDR3 length is 13 residues. The DNA of the CDR3 is TGTGCCAGCAGAGGAGATTGGGGCACTGGAGCTTTCTTT. Its protein product is CASRGDWGTGAFF.

This clonotype was seen only a few times. V is TRBV4-3 and J is TRBJ2-5; tentative D call: TRBD1 (6 bases). The CDR3 consists of 16 residues. V lost 1 base and J lost 4, with 16 bases in between. Germline loops: CDR1 LGHNA, CDR2 YSLEER. As DNA, the CDR3 is TGCGCCAGCAGCCAAGCTTCGAATGGGGGCAGAGAGACCCAGTACTTC. Translating gives CASSQASNGGRETQYF.

This clonotype was observed at least ten times. This chain joins TRBV7-9 and TRBJ1-1, with TRBD1 identical over 8 bases. CDR3 size: 17 residues. From germline, CDR1 is SEHNR and CDR2 FQNEAQ (reference sequence). J gave up 4 bases and V 5 bases, and 15 bases lay outside the gene matches. DNA for the CDR3: TGTGCCAGCAGCCCGATACGACAGGGGCGGCGGGGCACTGAAGCTTTCTTT. It encodes CASSPIRQGRRGTEAFF.

This clonotype has at least ten counts. The chain is built from TRBV10-3 and TRBJ1-5; possibly TRBD1 for D (5 bases). Germline V gene sequence: CDR1 ENHRY, CDR2 SYGVKD. The CDR3 spans 13 residues. The germline V and J ends were trimmed by 6 bases and 3 bases, with 9 bases remaining between them. The CDR3 coding sequence is TGTGCCATCAGGAAAGGGGTCAATCAGCCCCAGCATTTT. Protein: CAIRKGVNQPQHF.

The J gene is TRBJ1-5, the V gene TRBV28; TRBD1 matches at 9 bases. There are 16 residues in the CDR3. V shed 6 bases and J 6 bases; nucleotides not matched to a gene: 12. Germline lookup yields CDR1 MDHEN and CDR2 SYDVKM. DNA for the CDR3: TGTGCCAGCAGAGGGACAGGGAGTTTGGTAGGTCAGCCCCAGCATTTT. Residues: CASRGTGSLVGQPQHF.